This T cell receptor (beta chain) is drawn from a study of PD-L1 blockade in urothelial cancer. Clones were read by immunoSEQ multiplex PCR, and TCRdb kept only the in-frame ones, dropping some. The sample lists tens of thousands of clones; about 90% were seen once. Locally advanced or metastatic urothelial carcinoma affected all patients. The sequence was collected from a man between 60 and 70 years old with urothelial cancer. Sequencing used PBMCs, obtained around atezolizumab (anti-PD-L1) treatment.

In nucleotides, the CDR3 is TGTGCCAGCAGTCTTACAGGGGCAACTAATGAAAAACTGTTTTTT. It encodes CASSLTGATNEKLFF. The genes are TRBV25-1 and TRBJ1-4; 7 bases line up with TRBD1. The V segment lost 5 bases and the J segment 0 bases; nucleotides outside the gene matches: 3. From germline, CDR1 is MGHDK and CDR2 SYGVNS. The CDR3 is 15 residues long.